Listed below are T cell receptor beta chains from one sample, sequenced in a study of radiation and T cells in renal cell carcinoma. The protocol was immunoSEQ multiplex PCR, while the TCRdb copy is restricted to in-frame clones and leaves out a portion. Among about 130,000 clones listed, more than 75% were seen once. Sequenced here: blood, sampled from a patient whose treatment included radiotherapy and nephrectomy. The receptors originated from a woman aged 70-85 years with renal cell carcinoma. Each CDR3 is given with its conserved first and last residue. D genes are given only for firm matches. Clone size is not always given. Where it is, it says once, few, many or a class for expanded clones.

len,j_gene,v_gene,d_gene,abundance,CDR3aa,CDR3nt
12,TRBJ2-7,TRBV10-3,NA,NA,CAISDSSYEQYF,TGTGCCATCAGTGACAGCTCCTACGAGCAGTACTTC
15,TRBJ2-2,TRBV7-3,NA,NA,CASSFYTGSTGELFF,TGTGCCAGCAGTTTCTACACAGGATCCACCGGGGAGCTGTTTTTT
15,TRBJ2-7,TRBV7-3,TRBD2,NA,CASSPRLAGGNEQYF,TGTGCCAGCAGCCCTCGACTAGCGGGGGGGAACGAGCAGTACTTC
15,TRBJ2-3,TRBV9,TRBD2,once,CASSFGRGGTDTQYF,TGTGCCAGCAGCTTCGGACGGGGGGGCACAGATACGCAGTATTTT
14,TRBJ2-2,TRBV6-1,NA,NA,CASSVRRGTGELFF,TGTGCCAGCAGTGTGAGACGAGGGACCGGGGAGCTGTTTTTT
14,TRBJ1-5,TRBV5-1,NA,NA,CASSLEAGNQPQHF,TGCGCCAGCAGCTTGGAAGCGGGTAATCAGCCCCAGCATTTT
16,TRBJ2-1,TRBV15,TRBD2,NA,CATSHGSRLADNEQFF,TGTGCCACCAGCCACGGTTCAAGACTAGCGGACAATGAGCAGTTCTTC
14,TRBJ2-7,TRBV14,TRBD1,NA,CASSQMDRSIEQYF,TGTGCCAGCAGCCAGATGGACAGGTCCATCGAGCAGTACTTC
15,TRBJ1-6,TRBV11-2,NA,NA,CASSLVVQTNSPLHF,TGTGCCAGCAGCTTAGTGGTACAGACGAATTCACCCCTCCACTTT
13,TRBJ1-3,TRBV5-6,TRBD1,NA,CASSSDRKNTIYF,TGTGCCAGCAGCTCGGACAGGAAGAACACCATATATTTT
17,TRBJ1-1,TRBV7-3,NA,NA,CASSLISGVGGNTEAFF,TGTGCCAGCAGCTTAATCTCAGGAGTGGGAGGCAACACTGAAGCTTTCTTT
14,TRBJ2-7,TRBV7-2,NA,NA,CASSLAGSSYEQYF,TGTGCCAGCAGCTTAGCGGGGAGCTCCTACGAGCAGTACTTC
16,TRBJ1-1,TRBV4-2,TRBD1,few,CASSQLQGVGNTEAFF,TGTGCCAGCAGCCAATTACAGGGGGTAGGGAACACTGAAGCTTTCTTT
12,TRBJ2-1,TRBV11-2,NA,NA,CASSLRPDEQFF,TGTGCCAGCAGCCTACGCCCGGATGAGCAGTTCTTC
13,TRBJ2-7,TRBV19,NA,NA,CASSIEGSYEQYF,TGTGCCAGTAGTATTGAGGGGTCCTACGAGCAGTACTTC
19,TRBJ2-7,TRBV28,TRBD1,NA,CASSLFGTGENLKAYEQYF,TGTGCCAGCAGTTTATTCGGGACAGGCGAGAATCTTAAGGCCTACGAGCAGTACTTC
14,TRBJ2-3,TRBV7-2,NA,NA,CASSPGYRTDTQYF,TGTGCCAGCAGCCCTGGGTACCGCACAGATACGCAGTATTTT
15,TRBJ1-4,TRBV5-1,NA,NA,CASSLGRGTNEKLFF,TGCGCCAGCAGCTTGGGACGGGGAACTAATGAAAAACTGTTTTTT
18,TRBJ2-4,TRBV11-2,NA,NA,CASSPRRQGMEAKNIQYF,TGTGCCAGCAGCCCCCGTAGGCAAGGGATGGAAGCCAAAAACATTCAGTACTTC
14,TRBJ1-2,TRBV10-3,TRBD1,NA,CAIRPGQGTYGYTF,TGTGCCATCAGACCCGGACAGGGAACCTATGGCTACACCTTC
14,TRBJ1-3,TRBV6-6,NA,NA,CASSYGGTGNTIYF,TGTGCCAGCAGTTACGGGGGGACTGGAAACACCATATATTTT
16,TRBJ2-3,TRBV7-7,TRBD1,NA,CASSPYRGAGTDTQYF,TGTGCTAGCAGCCCATACAGGGGTGCAGGCACAGATACGCAGTATTTT
14,TRBJ2-7,TRBV5-1,TRBD2,once,CASSKGLAPYEQYF,TGCGCCAGCAGCAAGGGACTAGCGCCCTACGAGCAGTACTTC
15,TRBJ1-1,TRBV28,TRBD1,NA,CASSFLDRWDTEAFF,TGTGCCAGCAGTTTTCTGGACAGGTGGGACACTGAAGCTTTCTTT
17,TRBJ1-5,TRBV19,TRBD1,NA,CASSRDRGLYSNQPQHF,TGTGCCAGTAGCCGGGACAGGGGGCTTTATAGCAATCAGCCCCAGCATTTT
15,TRBJ1-3,TRBV25-1,NA,NA,CASSPMGVSGNTIYF,TGTGCCAGCAGTCCTATGGGGGTCTCTGGAAACACCATATATTTT
13,TRBJ2-3,TRBV11-3,NA,NA,CASSFGPTDTQYF,TGTGCCAGCAGTTTCGGACCCACAGATACGCAGTATTTT
11,TRBJ2-3,TRBV6-6,NA,NA,CASTPKDTQYF,TGTGCCAGCACACCTAAAGATACGCAGTATTTT
15,TRBJ1-1,TRBV5-4,NA,NA,CASSLSERVNTEAFF,TGTGCCAGCAGCTTGTCGGAACGAGTGAACACTGAAGCTTTCTTT
15,TRBJ1-1,TRBV5-1,NA,NA,CASSLRTVPNTEAFF,TGCGCCAGCAGCTTGAGGACAGTTCCGAACACTGAAGCTTTCTTT
13,TRBJ2-7,TRBV11-1,NA,NA,CASSGTYGYEQYF,TGTGCCAGTTCCGGGACGTACGGTTACGAGCAGTACTTC
16,TRBJ2-3,TRBV30,NA,once,CAWSAINTGAADTQYF,TGTGCCTGGAGCGCAATAAACACGGGGGCCGCAGATACGCAGTATTTT
15,TRBJ2-3,TRBV30,NA,NA,CAWKRQTTGSDTQYF,TGTGCCTGGAAGAGACAGACCACAGGCTCAGATACGCAGTATTTT
14,TRBJ2-7,TRBV7-8,NA,NA,CASSFRAGTYEQYF,TGTGCCAGCAGCTTTCGGGCAGGGACCTACGAGCAGTACTTC
15,TRBJ1-2,TRBV6-5,NA,NA,CASSAGKPANYGYTF,TGTGCCAGCAGCGCCGGTAAACCGGCTAACTATGGCTACACCTTC
13,TRBJ2-1,TRBV7-2,NA,once,CASSADYYNEQFF,TGTGCCAGCAGCGCCGACTACTACAATGAGCAGTTCTTC
15,TRBJ2-2,TRBV5-4,NA,NA,CASSLGLPNTGELFF,TGTGCCAGCAGCTTGGGACTACCGAACACCGGGGAGCTGTTTTTT
16,TRBJ2-7,TRBV7-6,NA,NA,CASSLAQGAGMYEQYF,TGTGCCAGCAGCTTAGCGCAAGGGGCAGGGATGTACGAGCAGTACTTC
13,TRBJ1-5,TRBV19,NA,NA,CASSISGQEGQHF,TGTGCCAGTAGTATTTCGGGGCAGGAAGGCCAGCATTTT
17,TRBJ2-7,TRBV7-2,TRBD2,NA,CASTSGTSGGASYEQYF,TGTGCCAGCACTTCCGGGACTAGCGGGGGGGCCTCTTACGAGCAGTACTTC
13,TRBJ2-5,TRBV5-6,NA,once,CASSRGLVETQYF,TGTGCCAGCAGCAGGGGACTTGTAGAGACCCAGTACTTC
11,TRBJ1-1,TRBV20-1,NA,NA,CSARGDTEAFF,TGCAGTGCTAGGGGGGACACTGAAGCTTTCTTT
14,TRBJ2-2,TRBV4-2,NA,NA,CASSQDDVPGELFF,TGTGCCAGCAGCCAAGATGACGTTCCCGGGGAGCTGTTTTTT
12,TRBJ2-7,TRBV28,NA,NA,CASSPDSYEQYF,TGTGCCAGCAGCCCCGACAGTTACGAGCAGTACTTC
14,TRBJ2-7,TRBV19,TRBD1,NA,CASSMQGTAREQYF,TGTGCCAGTAGTATGCAGGGGACAGCTAGAGAGCAGTACTTC
14,TRBJ2-5,TRBV6-6,TRBD2,NA,CASSAPTSGETQYF,TGTGCCAGCAGTGCGCCGACTAGCGGAGAGACCCAGTACTTC
15,TRBJ2-1,TRBV18,NA,once,CASSPSRTFYNEQFF,TGTGCCAGCTCACCATCAAGGACTTTCTACAATGAGCAGTTCTTC
13,TRBJ1-2,TRBV29-1,NA,NA,CSVEASGGYGYTF,TGCAGCGTTGAGGCCTCAGGAGGCTATGGCTACACCTTC
16,TRBJ1-1,TRBV14,NA,NA,CASSQGPIGQPLEAFF,TGTGCCAGCAGCCAAGGGCCCATCGGGCAGCCCCTTGAAGCTTTCTTT
13,TRBJ1-2,TRBV7-1,NA,NA,CASSLSAGYGYTF,TGTGCCAGCAGCTTATCGGCTGGATATGGCTACACCTTC